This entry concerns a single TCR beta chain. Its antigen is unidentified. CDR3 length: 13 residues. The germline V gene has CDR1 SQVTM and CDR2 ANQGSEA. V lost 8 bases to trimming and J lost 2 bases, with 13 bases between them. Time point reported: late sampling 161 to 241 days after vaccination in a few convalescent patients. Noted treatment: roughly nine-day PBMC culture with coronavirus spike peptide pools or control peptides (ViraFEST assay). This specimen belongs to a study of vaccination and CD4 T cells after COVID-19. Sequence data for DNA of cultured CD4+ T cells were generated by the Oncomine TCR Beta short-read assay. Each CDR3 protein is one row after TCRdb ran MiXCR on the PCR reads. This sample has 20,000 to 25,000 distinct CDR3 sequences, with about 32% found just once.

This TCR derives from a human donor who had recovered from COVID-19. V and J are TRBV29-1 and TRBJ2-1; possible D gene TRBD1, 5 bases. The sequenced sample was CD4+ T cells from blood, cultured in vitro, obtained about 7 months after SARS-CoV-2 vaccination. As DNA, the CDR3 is TGCAGCTTCTCGGCAGGGACCTACAATGAGCAGTTCTTC. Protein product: CSFSAGTYNEQFF.